This entry describes one TCR beta chain. Its antigen is undetermined. The data derive from a study of cytomegalovirus exposure and HLA in healthy donors. Overall study results and limits: Over 15,000 TCR beta sequences were associated with HLA alleles at 0.05 false discovery rate in a later analysis.

Amplification used 60 Vbeta primers and 13 Jbeta primers. The assay was immunoSEQ multiplex PCR, and TCRdb's table has in-frame clones only and misses some. Of roughly 100,000 clones in the sample, 60% to 80% were seen once. Germline CDR1 SEHNR, CDR2 FQNEAQ (reference sequence). The CDR3 consists of 13 residues. With 1 base removed from V and 7 bases from J, the gap between germline ends came to 9 bases. The clonotype was recovered from a female donor in good health and CMV-seronegative. Material for sequencing was PBMCs. The chain has TRBV7-9 and TRBJ2-3; D is perhaps TRBD2 (6 bases). CDR3 nucleotide sequence: TGTGCCAGCAGCTTAGGCGCGGGAAATACGCAGTATTTT. Translated, it gives CASSLGAGNTQYF.